This T cell receptor beta chain is from a study of blood T cells in healthy people across ages. Study-wide results and caveats: It was not known whether donors were CMV positive (a possible confounder of expanded clonotype changes). Older individuals had lower TCR beta diversity per million T cells (the decline was roughly linear).

Primed by a sample-barcoded 5' primer and a J-beta primer mix, a second PCR proceeded for 7 to 11 cycles. Each CDR3 protein gets one entry after TCRdb re-called the 5' RACE reads with MiXCR. Found here are roughly 1,700,000 distinct CDR3 sequences, about 28% of them singletons; the top ten hold roughly 8.2%. This clonotype showed up just a few times. Its antigen is as yet unknown. The CDR3 consists of 14 residues. V was pared by 8 bases and J by 0 bases, with 12 bases between. The chain employs TRBV12-3 or TRBV12-4 and TRBJ2-3; D ambiguous. The TCR originated in a woman in her twenties or thirties in good health. The source material was blood. CDR3 sequence reads: CASRAELSTDTQYF. CDR3 in DNA: TGTGCCAGCCGGGCAGAGTTGAGCACAGATACGCAGTATTTT.